Included here is one T cell receptor (beta chain) sequence, with context. Its specificity is not known. This specimen belongs to a study of T cell responses to AZD1222 COVID-19 vaccine. Study as a whole: Second-dose groups at about 4 or about 12 weeks were pooled.

Regarding the study as a whole: Targets within unmutated variant regions were reportedly found for nearly half of spike-specific TCRs. In all cases, repertoires were sampled only after the peak T cell response.

V was pared by 3 bases and J by 8 bases, with 10 bases of the junction left unmatched. This CDR3 region has 14 residues. Germline V gene data show CDR1 as SQVTM and CDR2 as ANQGSEA. Only in-frame clones appear in the TCRdb table, and some are missing; sequencing was by immunoSEQ multiplex PCR. The table lists roughly 120,000 clones, about 91% of them singletons. This specimen was peripheral blood, taken on day 0 of AZD1222 vaccination. The TCR comes from an adult in good health. This sequence joins TRBV29-1 and TRBJ2-4; 7 positions agree with TRBD1. The CDR3 region has the DNA TGCAGCGTTGAGGGCCAGGGGGTCGCCCACATTCAGTACTTC. It translates to CSVEGQGVAHIQYF.